The clone carrying this T cell receptor (beta chain) was detected only a few times. Its antigen is not identified. V lost 5 bases and J 4 bases, leaving 22 bases between the germline ends. The CDR3 totals 17 residues. The germline gives CDR1 SGHTA, CDR2 FQGNSA. Individual cDNA molecules were tagged with unique molecular identifiers. TCRdb redid the calling of the 5' RACE reads with MiXCR, one entry per CDR3 protein. The sample lists about 42,000 distinct CDR3 sequences; approximately 7.1% were seen once. The sample belongs to a study of early T cells in non-severe SARS-CoV-2 infection. Study as a whole: Bulk RNA from unsorted whole blood was sequenced; chains were unpaired. Study observations and caveats: Sequences matched to VDJdb favored anti-spike CD8 responses, while private and CD4 specificities were missed.

The receptor's source is an adult who was a healthcare worker with PCR-confirmed SARS-CoV-2 infection or an uninfected control (not recorded which). The genes are TRBV7-2 and TRBJ2-3; D might be TRBD2 (6 bases). The source material was whole blood. Written as DNA, the CDR3 is TGTGCCAGCAGCCTAAGTGGGGCGGGGACCCGGGCAGATACGCAGTATTTT. Residues: CASSLSGAGTRADTQYF. Filled out from reference TRBV7-2 and TRBJ2-3, the complete variable domain reads GAGVSQSPSNKVTEKGKDVELRCDPISGHTALYWYRQSLGQGLEFLIYFQGNSAPDKSGLPSDRFSAERTGGSVSTLTIQRTQQEDSAVYLCASSLSGAGTRADTQYFGPGTRLTVL.